This T cell receptor (beta chain) was identified during a study of blood T cells in healthy people across ages (dated by TCRdb to 2015 to 2017). About the investigation overall: Template switching captured roughly one uniquely barcoded TCR beta cDNA molecule per two T cells in model experiments. Age-related changes in TCR beta repertoire diversity were measured in the study by deep sequencing normalized with unique cDNA molecular identifiers. The donors were divided into four age groups: young (average around 17 years), middle-aged (approximately 39), aged (about 61) and long-lived (about 90). Two additional independent replicas of 1 million unique cDNA reads from the same blood draw were analyzed for two donors (one aged 18 to 29 and one aged 80 or older). The full study reports these points: A strong correlation was found between observed TCR beta diversity and the percentage of naive T cells measured by flow cytometry. Compared with the aged group, the long-lived group had more naive CD4+ T cells, fewer expanded clones and increased TCR diversity, a pattern suggesting age selection. Observed TCR beta diversity per million T cells fell roughly linearly with age, and a significant reduction was already apparent by age about 43. Since profiling was done on bulk unsorted PBMCs, naive and antigen-experienced compartments could not be conclusively compared. Total diversity estimates from one million sequenced T cells were considered lower bounds and underestimates. The CMV infection status of donors was not known, potentially confounding age-related changes in expanded clonotypes.

This clonotype was recorded a few times. It has no known antigen specificity. No clone much larger than this one lies a single base away; base qualities are absent. The CDR3 spans 13 residues, from the cysteine through the phenylalanine. Only the CDR3 part of the read is kept: 39 bases, read in frame from the first base. The germline V gene supplies CDR1 MNHNS and CDR2 SASEGT. Relative to germline, V is 6 bases shorter and J is 6 bases shorter, with 12 bases between their ends. Donors were about 36 systemically healthy Caucasian individuals from Russia aged roughly 6 to 90 years. Each donor gave approximately 9.3 milliliters of peripheral blood, collected into EDTA-treated Vacutainer tubes. PBMCs were isolated by Ficoll-Paque density-gradient centrifugation, with at least 7 million obtained per sample. Trizol reagent was used to extract total RNA from the PBMCs, yielding at least 6 micrograms per sample. For every donor, an aliquot of PBMCs went through flow cytometry to measure the percentages of naive CD45RAhigh/CD27high T cells.

The library came from 5' RACE. The sample was run on an Illumina HiSeq 2500. A second PCR of roughly 6 to 12 cycles was performed with a sample-barcoded 5' primer and a J-beta primer mix. A unique molecular identifier was introduced onto each TCR beta cDNA molecule by a template-switch 5' adaptor carrying 12 random nucleotides. Each sample yielded at least 3 million CDR3-containing paired-end reads. First-strand cDNA synthesis was performed from all RNA using the Mint cDNA synthesis kit, with priming by a TRBC-specific oligonucleotide. All cDNA was treated with uracil-DNA glycosylase and then went through a first 18-cycle PCR with the universal primers M1SS and BC2_uni_R. The original pipeline was this. For normalization, 1 million high-quality reads were randomly selected from each sample, with every read carrying a distinct molecular identifier. Instead of being binned into consensus sequences, reads that shared molecular identifiers were thrown out. MiTCR, set to a Q25 quality threshold and the strictest error-elimination algorithm, was used for CDR3 identification, clonotype clustering and error correction. A nonparametric unseen species model with Euler transformation was used to estimate a lower bound on total TCR beta diversity. The public reads were reanalyzed by TCRdb: fastp trimming at Q25, MiXCR alignment, in-frame beta chains only. Rows are combined by CDR3 protein, so each entry shows the most common genes and DNA. These V and J calls derive from TCRdb rather than the authors' analysis. The sample table shows about 560,000 distinct CDR3 sequences, and around 27% are seen once. Over 3.5% of the sample is in the top ten clones.

This sample also appeared in a second study, on T cells of mothers and their children. The second study also describes: Donors were nine systemically healthy Caucasian individuals: three mothers and their six children. cDNA synthesis consumed the entire amount of extracted RNA, loaded at approximately 1.4 ug RNA in each 15 ul reaction. Sample barcodes and 2-4 random nucleotides were added via the M1S primer in the second PCR. Over 8.5 million TCR beta CDR3 reads were obtained for each mother, and 2.5 million to 3 million reads were obtained for each child. Thymic selection shapes the output of TCR recombination in a similar way in related and unrelated pairs, and inherited differences have a minor effect. Normalized repertoire overlap in related mother-child pairs was always slightly higher than in unrelated mother-child pairs, but the difference was never significant. With a sensitivity of roughly 93 clones per million clonotypes, no persistent microchimeric T cell clones were detected. In the study, deep NGS was used to compare the TCR beta repertoires of mothers and children, and features distinguishing related mother-child pairs from unrelated individuals were sought. The mean age was roughly 40 +/- 4 years for the mothers and roughly 11 +/- 4 years for the children. Libraries were sequenced on Illumina HiSeq 2000 with 100+100 nt paired-end reads after adapter ligation with NEBNext reagents. To prevent cross-contamination, the mother and child libraries were prepared one month apart and sequenced in separate runs. For each donor, somewhere between roughly 450,000 and 2,000,000 distinct TCR beta clonotypes were identified. Naive TCR beta clonotypes were estimated from low-frequency clonotypes matched to each donor's FACS-determined naive share, without sorting.

The rearranged chain carries TRBV6-1 and TRBJ2-1; the D region may be TRBD1 or TRBD2, each matching 5 bases equally. The sequenced material came from blood. This TCR was sampled from a boy younger than 10 in good health. The CDR3 sequence is CASRYGTSNEQFF. At the DNA level, the sequence is TGTGCCAGCAGGTATGGGACCAGCAATGAGCAGTTCTTC.